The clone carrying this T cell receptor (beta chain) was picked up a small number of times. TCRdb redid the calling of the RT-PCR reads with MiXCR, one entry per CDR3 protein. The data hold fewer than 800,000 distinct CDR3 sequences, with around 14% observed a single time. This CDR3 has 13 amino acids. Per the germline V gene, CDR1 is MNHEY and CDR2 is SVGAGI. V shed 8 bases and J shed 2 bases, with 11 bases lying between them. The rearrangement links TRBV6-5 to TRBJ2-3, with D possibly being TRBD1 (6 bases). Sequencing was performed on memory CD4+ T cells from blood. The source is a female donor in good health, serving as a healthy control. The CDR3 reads CASSGTNTDTQYF. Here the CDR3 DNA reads TGTGCCAGCTCCGGGACAAACACAGATACGCAGTATTTT.